This TCR beta chain appears in the sequencing data of a study of cytomegalovirus exposure and HLA in healthy donors. General observations from the study: Investigators reported around 150 TCR beta chains as tied to cytomegalovirus.

Germline CDR1 is SGHKS and CDR2 is YYEKEE (reference sequence). The CDR3 is made up of 17 amino acids. V shed 0 bases, J shed 2 bases, and the junction held 9 bases outside the gene matches. This clone has just one count. Its antigen is not known. In the PCR, 60 Vbeta and 13 Jbeta primers were used. Clones were sequenced by immunoSEQ multiplex PCR, and TCRdb holds only the in-frame ones, with some missing. In the table there are under 110,000 clones, roughly 74% of which are singletons. The J gene is TRBJ2-5, the V gene TRBV5-5, with 8 bases identical to TRBD1. The receptor's source is a woman aged 40 to 50 in good health and CMV-seronegative. The source material was PBMCs. The CDR3 spells CASSLGQGAHNQETQYF. In nucleotides, the CDR3 is TGTGCCAGCAGCTTGGGGCAGGGGGCCCACAATCAAGAGACCCAGTACTTC.